This T cell receptor beta chain was recovered during a study of blood T cells in healthy people across ages (dated by TCRdb to the mid-2010s). Background on the whole study: In model experiments, template switching captured roughly one uniquely barcoded TCR beta cDNA molecule for every two T cells. To avoid experimental bias, donors of different ages were spread randomly across the sequencing lanes. To track age-related changes in TCR beta repertoire diversity, the study relied on deep sequencing normalized with unique cDNA molecular identifiers. Using the same blood draw, the study looked at two additional independent replicas of 1 million unique cDNA reads for two donors, one aged 18 to 30 and the other aged 80 or older. Four age groups were formed from the donors: young (average 16 years), middle-aged (approximately 39), aged (62) and long-lived (more than 75). The full study reports these points: Donor CMV infection status was unknown, potentially confounding age-related changes in expanded clonotypes. Total diversity estimates from one million sequenced T cells were considered lower bounds and underestimates. Compared with the aged group, the long-lived group had more naive CD4+ T cells, fewer expanded clones and increased TCR diversity, suggesting age selection. Observed TCR beta diversity correlated strongly with the percentage of naive T cells measured by flow cytometry. Observed TCR beta diversity per million T cells fell roughly linearly with age, and a significant reduction was already apparent by age about 38. Bulk unsorted PBMC profiling prevented conclusive comparison of naive and antigen-experienced compartments.

Library preparation used 5' RACE. TCRdb lists the instrument as Illumina HiSeq 2500. A second PCR of roughly 7 to 12 cycles was performed with a sample-barcoded 5' primer and a J-beta primer mix. Each TCR beta cDNA molecule received a unique molecular identifier from a template-switch 5' adaptor carrying 12 random nucleotides. At least 2.5 million CDR3-containing paired-end reads were obtained from each sample. All of the RNA was converted into first-strand cDNA using the Mint cDNA synthesis kit, with a TRBC-specific oligonucleotide serving as the primer. Following uracil-DNA glycosylase treatment, a first 18-cycle PCR with universal primers M1SS and BC2_uni_R was performed on all cDNA. On the study's bioinformatics: Each sample was normalized by randomly selecting 1 million high-quality reads, each carrying a distinct molecular identifier. Reads with shared molecular identifiers were discarded instead of being binned into consensus sequences. MiTCR, with a Q25 quality threshold and the strictest error-elimination algorithm, was used for CDR3 identification, clonotype clustering and error correction. Lower-bound total TCR beta diversity was estimated with a nonparametric unseen species model using Euler transformation. TCRdb cleaned the public reads at Q25 with fastp, built clones with MiXCR and kept in-frame beta chains. Entries that share a CDR3 protein sequence are merged under the most common genes and DNA. The V and J calls were not made by the authors but by TCRdb's processing. Within this sample are about 640,000 distinct CDR3 sequences, with 40% to 45% of them counted one time only. The top ten clones comprise around 32% of the sample.

Concerning this clonotype: It lacks a known antigen. Base-call qualities are not available, and no considerably larger clone is one nucleotide away.

The approximately 39 donors, aged about 6 to 100 years, were systemically healthy Caucasian individuals from Russia. About 10 milliliters of peripheral blood were collected from each donor into EDTA-treated Vacutainer tubes. PBMCs were isolated by Ficoll-Paque density-gradient centrifugation, with at least 6 million obtained per sample. Trizol reagent was used to extract total RNA from PBMCs, with at least 6 micrograms per sample. The percentages of naive CD45RAhigh/CD27high T cells were determined by flow cytometry on a PBMC aliquot from every donor. The CDR3 spans 14 residues, from the cysteine through the phenylalanine. Only the CDR3 region is kept as DNA, spanning 42 bases read in frame from base 1. V lost 6 bases and J lost 4 bases; the stretch between them is 15 bases long.

The receptor's source is a man older than 75 in good health. Recombination linked TRBV12-3 or TRBV12-4 to TRBJ1-2; tentative D gene TRBD1, with 5 bases matching. The specimen was blood. The DNA reads as follows: TGTGCCAGCAGCCTTTTCAGCCAGGGCTATGGCTACACCTTC. Translated, this gives CASSLFSQGYGYTF.